The 14 T cell receptor beta chains given below trace back to one sample, sequenced in a study of blood T cell repertoires in COVID-19. Method: immunoSEQ multiplex PCR; TCRdb's copy keeps in-frame clones and lacks some. The repertoire includes 150,000 to 200,000 clones, 81% of them detected once, and roughly 11% sits in the top ten. Sequences were obtained from peripheral blood. The receptor set was obtained from a man in his fifties or sixties with active or convalescent COVID-19.

The V and J genes are TRBV9 and TRBJ1-6; D not resolved. V lost 2 bases and J 3 bases, leaving 9 bases between the germline ends. The germline V gene has CDR1 SGDLS and CDR2 YYNGEE. This CDR3 spans 15 amino acids. CDR3 sequence: CASSVRGDYNSPLHF. CDR3 DNA sequence: TGTGCCAGCAGCGTCAGAGGCGACTATAATTCACCCCTCCACTTT.

This clone came up a few times. The rearrangement uses TRBV24-1 and TRBJ2-7; D perhaps matches TRBD1 (5 bases). Germline CDR1 KGHDR, CDR2 SFDVKD. This CDR3 comprises 14 residues. The ends were cut back, 4 bases at V and 0 bases at J, with 9 bases in the middle. The CDR3 coding sequence is TGTGCCACCAGTGAAACAGGACGCTCCTACGAGCAGTACTTC. Translated: CATSETGRSYEQYF.

The chain uses TRBV5-1 and TRBJ2-1, with no clear D. CDR3 length equals 13 residues. Germline CDR1 and CDR2: SGHRS and YFSETQ. Trimming took off 0 bases at V and 5 bases at J, with 6 bases between the two ends. CDR3 loop: CASSLAVNNEQFF. In DNA form, the CDR3 reads TGCGCCAGCAGCTTGGCCGTTAACAATGAGCAGTTCTTC.

This clone was detected only once. Possible read error: a much larger clone is one base away. Additional DNA sequences in this sample encode the identical CDR3. The gene calls are TRBV6-5 and TRBJ1-1; 10 bases fit TRBD1. Trimming at V came to 6 bases and at J to 4 bases, leaving 2 bases not matched to a gene. This CDR3 has 13 amino acids. Germline V lookup: CDR1 MNHEY, CDR2 SVGAGI. CDR3 sequence: CASSRTGGTEAFF. CDR3 bases: TGTGCCAGCAGCCGGACAGGGGGCACTGAAGCTTTCTTT.

This rearrangement joins TRBV28 to TRBJ1-4, with 9 positions matching TRBD1. Germline assignment: CDR1 MDHEN and CDR2 SYDVKM. With 3 bases clipped from V and 0 bases from J, the junction kept 2 bases outside the gene matches. The CDR3 covers 16 residues. The CDR3 nucleotides read TGTGCCAGCAGTTTCGGGACAGGGACAACTAATGAAAAACTGTTTTTT. Translation: CASSFGTGTTNEKLFF.

The chain couples TRBV2 to TRBJ2-6; 8 bases line up with TRBD1. With 1 base clipped from V and 0 bases from J, the junction kept 11 bases outside the gene matches. The CDR3 consists of 20 residues. Germline values: CDR1 SNHLY, CDR2 FYNNEI. CDR3 region: CASSEGPRDRYGSGANVLTF. The CDR3, as DNA: TGTGCCAGCAGTGAAGGTCCCCGGGACAGGTATGGCTCTGGGGCCAACGTCCTGACTTTC.

The genes are TRBV5-1 and TRBJ1-4; 10 positions match TRBD1. The germline CDR1 and CDR2 sequences are SGHRS and YFSETQ. V lost 4 bases and J lost 7; bases outside the gene matches: 4. The CDR3 consists of 14 residues. CDR3 DNA sequence: TGCGCCAGCAGCGGACAGGGGGTACGTGAAAAACTGTTTTTT. Its translation is CASSGQGVREKLFF.

This clone showed up just a few times. Other DNA sequences in this sample translate to the same CDR3. The rearrangement uses TRBV10-1 and TRBJ1-1, with 7 nucleotides matching TRBD1. The CDR3 runs to 13 residues. V lost 6 bases and J lost 4; bases outside the gene matches: 5. Germline V gene data show CDR1 as WNHNN and CDR2 as SYGVQD (reference sequence). CDR3 in DNA: TGCGCCAGCAGCCTTCCAGGGGGCACTGAAGCTTTCTTT. It yields the protein CASSLPGGTEAFF.

The chain uses TRBV28 and TRBJ2-7; 10 bases fit TRBD2. CDR1 and CDR2 (germline): MDHEN, SYDVKM. CDR3 size: 16 residues. Unmatched junction bases numbered 10, after V lost 4 bases and J lost 4 bases. Here the CDR3 DNA reads TGTGCCAGCAGTTCAGCGGGAGGGCCGATCGTGTACGAGCAGTACTTC. This encodes CASSSAGGPIVYEQYF. Using reference TRBV28 and TRBJ2-7 for the parts outside the CDR3, the full variable domain is DVKVTQSSRYLVKRTGEKVFLECVQDMDHENMFWYRQDPGLGLRLIYFSYDVKMKEKGDIPEGYSVSREKKERFSLILESASTNQTSMYLCASSSAGGPIVYEQYFGPGTRLTVT.

The CDR3 protein is CASSQSRQYYEQYF. CDR3 DNA sequence: TGCGCCAGCAGTCAATCAAGACAGTACTACGAGCAGTACTTC. This rearrangement joins TRBV23-1 to TRBJ2-7; tentatively, D is TRBD1 (5 bases). TRBV23-1 is noted as an ORF with a role that remains uncertain. Trimming removed 0 bases from V and 3 bases from J, with 9 bases in between. CDR3 length equals 14 residues.

The chain combines TRBV5-1 with TRBJ2-7; TRBD1 is a possible D gene (6 bases). Trimming pared 5 bases from V and 2 bases from J, leaving 17 bases between. The CDR3 has 15 amino acids. In germline, CDR1 is SGHRS, CDR2 YFSETQ. In nucleotides, the CDR3 is TGCGCCAGCAGTCCACGGGACAACATACCCTACGAGCAGTACTTC. Translated: CASSPRDNIPYEQYF. Full variable domain (missing parts from reference TRBV5-1 and TRBJ2-7): KAGVTQTPRYLIKTRGQQVTLSCSPISGHRSVSWYQQTPGQGLQFLFEYFSETQRNKGNFPGRFSGRQFSNSRSEMNVSTLELGDSALYLCASSPRDNIPYEQYFGPGTRLTVT.

This clone was recorded a few times. The genes are TRBV7-2 and TRBJ2-7, with TRBD2 matching over 7 bases. Per the germline V gene, CDR1 is SGHTA and CDR2 is FQGNSA. The V gene end was trimmed by 5 bases and the J gene end by 0 bases; junction bases not matched to a gene: 10. The CDR3 has 16 amino acids. The DNA for the CDR3 is TGTGCCAGCAGCAAGAGGAGTAGCGGGTTCTCCTACGAGCAGTACTTC. This translates into CASSKRSSGFSYEQYF.

This chain joins TRBV19 and TRBJ2-3; no clear D gene. This CDR3 has 16 amino acids. The V end was cut by 3 bases, the J end by 0 bases, with 13 bases between. The germline V gene has CDR1 LNHDA and CDR2 SQIVND (reference sequence). The CDR3 DNA follows: TGTGCCAGTAGTATTAGCACTGGCCATAGCACAGATACGCAGTATTTT. Encoded protein: CASSISTGHSTDTQYF.

The chain joins TRBV28 to TRBJ1-4; TRBD1 agrees at 11 bases. From germline, CDR1 is MDHEN and CDR2 SYDVKM. V gave up 4 bases and J gave up 7 bases; unmatched junction bases: 5. The CDR3 covers 15 residues. The CDR3 sequence is CASSSRTGGVEKLFF. DNA of the CDR3: TGTGCCAGCAGTTCCCGGACAGGGGGCGTTGAAAAACTGTTTTTT.